This entry describes one TCR beta chain. The sample originates from a study of cytomegalovirus exposure and HLA in healthy donors. Only in-frame clones appear in the TCRdb table, and some are missing; sequencing was by immunoSEQ multiplex PCR. The sample gives 100,000 or so clones, 85% to 90% of which show up once; 4% to 4.5% is in the top ten. Sequenced sample: PBMCs. The source of this sequence is a woman aged 18 to 35 in good health and CMV-seropositive.

The DNA for the CDR3 is TGTGCCAGCAGTTTACGCGGTGCCCCGCCCTACGAGCAGTACTTC. This gives the protein CASSLRGAPPYEQYF. The chain couples TRBV27 to TRBJ2-7, with unresolved D. The V gene's germline CDR1 is MNHEY and CDR2 SMNVEV (reference sequence). V lost 2 bases, J lost 2 bases, and 13 bases lay in between. The CDR3 is 15 amino acids.